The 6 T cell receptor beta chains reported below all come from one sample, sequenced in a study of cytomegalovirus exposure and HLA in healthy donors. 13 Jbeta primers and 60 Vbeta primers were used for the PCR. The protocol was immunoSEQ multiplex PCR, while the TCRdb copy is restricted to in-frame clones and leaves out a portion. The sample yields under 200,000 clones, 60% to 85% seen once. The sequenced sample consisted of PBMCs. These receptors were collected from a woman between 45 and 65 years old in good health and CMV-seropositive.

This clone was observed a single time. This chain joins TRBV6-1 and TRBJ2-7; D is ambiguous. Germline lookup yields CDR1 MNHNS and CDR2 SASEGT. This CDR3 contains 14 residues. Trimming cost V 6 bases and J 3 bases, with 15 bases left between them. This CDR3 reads CASRGQGRSYEQYF. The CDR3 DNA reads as TGTGCCAGCAGAGGCCAAGGTAGGAGCTACGAGCAGTACTTC.

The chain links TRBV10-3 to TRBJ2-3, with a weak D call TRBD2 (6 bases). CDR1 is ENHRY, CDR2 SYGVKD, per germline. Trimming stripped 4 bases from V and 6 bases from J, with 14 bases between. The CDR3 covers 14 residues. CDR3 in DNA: TGTGCCATCAGTGTATCGGCTAGCGAGGATACGCAGTATTTT. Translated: CAISVSASEDTQYF.

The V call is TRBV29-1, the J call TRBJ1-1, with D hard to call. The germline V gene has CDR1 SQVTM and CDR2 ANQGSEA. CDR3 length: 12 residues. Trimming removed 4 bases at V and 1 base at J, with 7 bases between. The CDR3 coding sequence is TGCAGCGTTGGAGGCCGGAACACTGAAGCTTTCTTT. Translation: CSVGGRNTEAFF.

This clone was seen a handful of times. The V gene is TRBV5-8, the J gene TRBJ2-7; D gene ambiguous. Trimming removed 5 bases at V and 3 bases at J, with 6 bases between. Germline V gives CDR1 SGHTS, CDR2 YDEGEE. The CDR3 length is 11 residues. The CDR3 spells CASRYYYEQYF. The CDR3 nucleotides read TGTGCCAGCAGATACTACTACGAGCAGTACTTC.

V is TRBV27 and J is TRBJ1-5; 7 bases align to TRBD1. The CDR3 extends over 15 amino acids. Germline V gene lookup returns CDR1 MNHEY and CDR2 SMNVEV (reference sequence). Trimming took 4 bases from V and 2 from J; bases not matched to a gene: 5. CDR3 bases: TGTGCCAGCAGTTCGACAGGGTTTGGCAATCAGCCCCAGCATTTT. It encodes CASSSTGFGNQPQHF.

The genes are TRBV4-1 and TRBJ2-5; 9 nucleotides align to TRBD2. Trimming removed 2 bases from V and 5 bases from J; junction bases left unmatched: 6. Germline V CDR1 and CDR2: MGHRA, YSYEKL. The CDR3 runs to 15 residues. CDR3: CASSQFLAGLETQYF. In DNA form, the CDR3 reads TGCGCCAGCAGCCAATTCCTAGCGGGGCTGGAGACCCAGTACTTC.